The present T cell receptor (beta chain) was sequenced within a study of STAT3 mutations in large granular lymphocyte leukemia. Study overall: Roughly half the longitudinally sequenced T-LGLL patients had canonical STAT3 mutations. Findings of the study overall: Some patients had persisting codominant clonotypes that could mask small clones. At least one immunodominant TCR beta clonotype appeared in every T-cell large granular lymphocyte leukemia patient.

Details on this clone: Antigen: not known.

Germline V gene data show CDR1 as LNHDA and CDR2 as SQIVND (reference sequence). The germline V and J ends were trimmed by 4 bases and 3 bases, with 10 bases remaining between them. This CDR3 spans 13 amino acids. TCRbeta libraries averaged around 41,000 productive templates per sample. Clones were sequenced by immunoSEQ multiplex PCR, and TCRdb holds only the in-frame ones, with some missing. This table has 30,000 to 40,000 clones, approximately 86% appearing once. Material for sequencing was peripheral blood mononuclear cells. The rearrangement uses TRBV19 and TRBJ2-7; D not resolved. This TCR derives from a man between 60 and 75 years old with T-cell large granular lymphocyte leukemia. Some clones in this sample may be carry-over from other donors' samples. CDR3 protein: CASSTATSYEQYF. The CDR3 DNA is TGTGCCAGTAGTACCGCGACCAGCTACGAGCAGTACTTC. Full variable domain (rest looked up from reference TRBV19 and TRBJ2-7): DGGITQSPKYLFRKEGQNVTLSCEQNLNHDAMYWYRQDPGQGLRLIYYSQIVNDFQKGDIAEGYSVSREKKESFPLTVTSAQKNPTAFYLCASSTATSYEQYFGPGTRLTVT.